One TCR beta chain is described in this entry. In germline, CDR1 is SNHLY, CDR2 FYNNEI. CDR3 length: 17 amino acids. V lost 1 base to trimming and J lost 8 bases; unmatched junction nucleotides: 11. Survey-level immunoSEQ sequencing profiled the TCR beta repertoire. This table comes from immunoSEQ multiplex PCR, and its TCRdb copy is limited to in-frame clones, with some not included. The repertoire holds tens of thousands of clones, with just over 90% as singletons. The material sequenced was PBMCs. The chain links TRBV2 to TRBJ2-1, with 10 bases that match TRBD2. This clonotype originated in a man in his forties or fifties with rheumatoid arthritis. The CDR3 region has the DNA TGTGCCAGCAGTGAAGGAGGCCTAGCGGGGGTCTTAGATGAGCAGTTCTTC. Its protein product is CASSEGGLAGVLDEQFF.